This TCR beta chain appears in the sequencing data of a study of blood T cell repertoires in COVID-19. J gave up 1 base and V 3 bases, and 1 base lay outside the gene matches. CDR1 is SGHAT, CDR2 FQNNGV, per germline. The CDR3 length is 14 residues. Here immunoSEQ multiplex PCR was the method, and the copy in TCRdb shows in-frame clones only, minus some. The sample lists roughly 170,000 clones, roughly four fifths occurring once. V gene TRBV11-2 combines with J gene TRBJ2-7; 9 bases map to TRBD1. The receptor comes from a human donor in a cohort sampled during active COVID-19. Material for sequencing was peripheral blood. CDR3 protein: CASSFGQGSYEQYF. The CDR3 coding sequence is TGTGCCAGCAGCTTTGGACAGGGGTCCTACGAGCAGTACTTC.